Following are 14 T cell receptor beta chains from one sample sequenced in a study of blood T cell repertoires in COVID-19. Sequencing was performed with immunoSEQ multiplex PCR; in TCRdb, only in-frame clones are kept and a portion is missing. Of fewer than 200,000 clones in the sample, around 81% were seen once. Sequencing was performed on peripheral blood. These receptor sequences come from a woman of 80 years or more with COVID-19, enrolled during active disease.

This rearrangement joins TRBV5-6 to TRBJ2-1; TRBD1 aligns across 8 bases. This CDR3 region has 16 residues. The J segment lost 2 bases and the V segment lost 0 bases, leaving 4 bases of the junction unmatched. The germline CDR1 and CDR2 sequences are SGHDT and YYEEEE. The CDR3 spells CASSLVDRGPYNEQFF. CDR3 bases: TGTGCCAGCAGCTTGGTCGACAGGGGTCCCTACAATGAGCAGTTCTTC.

This clone has just a few counts. The chain carries TRBV7-9 and TRBJ1-2; D remains ambiguous. The ends were cut back, 1 base at V and 4 bases at J, with 7 bases in the middle. The CDR3 runs 13 residues. Germline loops: CDR1 SEHNR, CDR2 FQNEAQ (reference sequence). The CDR3 DNA sequence: TGTGCCAGCAGCTTAGAGGGAGCCTATGGCTACACCTTC. As protein: CASSLEGAYGYTF.

The chain is built from TRBV24-1 and TRBJ1-1, with D possibly matching TRBD1 (5 bases). The CDR3 loop spans 13 amino acids. V was clipped by 2 bases and J by 6 bases, with 9 bases between them. Germline-derived CDR1 and CDR2 are KGHDR and SFDVKD. The CDR3 sequence is CATSDSDRPEAFF. DNA for the CDR3: TGTGCCACCAGTGATTCCGACAGACCTGAAGCTTTCTTT.

The chain is built from TRBV5-6 and TRBJ2-7; 7 positions agree with TRBD1. Germline V gives CDR1 SGHDT, CDR2 YYEEEE. This CDR3 comprises 16 residues. Germline trimming cut 3 bases from V and 1 base from J; bases unmatched to any gene: 10. CDR3 protein: CASSWLSWTGSYEQYF. DNA of the CDR3: TGTGCCAGCAGCTGGTTAAGCTGGACAGGTTCCTACGAGCAGTACTTC.

DNA of the CDR3: TGTGCCAGCAGTCCTAGACGCTCCTACGAGCAGTACTTC. It is translated as CASSPRRSYEQYF. The chain has TRBV6-5 and TRBJ2-7, with D hard to call. Germline assignment: CDR1 MNHEY and CDR2 SVGAGI. V was pared by 5 bases and J by 0 bases, with 8 bases between. This CDR3 is 13 amino acids long.

The CDR3 sequence is CASSEASTYRLFF. Written as DNA, the CDR3 is TGTGCCAGCAGTGAAGCTTCGACATATCGGCTGTTTTTT. The gene calls are TRBV6-1 and TRBJ2-2; D ambiguous. V shed 0 bases and J shed 13 bases, with 12 bases lying between them. The CDR3 has 13 residues. From germline, CDR1 is MNHNS and CDR2 SASEGT.

The chain carries TRBV6-5 and TRBJ1-1; D uncertain. V lost 2 bases to trimming and J lost 4 bases, with 11 bases between them. Germline V gives CDR1 MNHEY, CDR2 SVGAGI. The CDR3 is made up of 14 amino acids. CDR3 loop: CASSYEGRGTEAFF. CDR3 DNA: TGTGCCAGCAGTTACGAGGGCCGGGGCACTGAAGCTTTCTTT.

This chain uses TRBV6-6 with TRBJ1-2; D is unresolved. The V gene's germline CDR1 is MNHNY and CDR2 SVGAGI (reference sequence). V was pared by 1 base and J by 4 bases, with 10 bases between. The CDR3 covers 14 residues. CDR3 in amino acids: CASSYWTEGYGYTF. In DNA form, the CDR3 reads TGTGCCAGCAGTTACTGGACCGAGGGCTATGGCTACACCTTC.

The rearrangement uses TRBV18 and TRBJ2-7; 10 bases are a match to TRBD1. Trimming cost V 4 bases and J 5 bases; bases outside gene matches: 5. In germline, CDR1 is KGHSH, CDR2 LQKENI. The CDR3 runs 14 residues. CDR3 coding DNA: TGTGCCAGCTCACGGACAGGGGGTAGCGACGAGCAGTACTTC. This sequence encodes CASSRTGGSDEQYF.

The V and J genes are TRBV2 and TRBJ1-1; TRBD1 might be the D (6 bases). This CDR3 has 14 residues. The V gene lost 2 bases and the J gene lost 1 base, with 8 bases spanning the gap. Germline V gene lookup returns CDR1 SNHLY and CDR2 FYNNEI. Here the CDR3 DNA reads TGTGCCAGCAGTGAACAACAGGGGAACACTGAAGCTTTCTTT. It yields the protein CASSEQQGNTEAFF.

CDR3 DNA: TGTGCCAGTAGTATTCTCGGGCATCAGGGGTGGACAGGGGGATCACAGCCCCAGCATTTT. This translates into CASSILGHQGWTGGSQPQHF. V gene TRBV19 combines with J gene TRBJ1-5; 10 positions agree with TRBD1. The V and J ends lost 3 bases and 7 bases, in that order; junction bases with no gene match: 21. The CDR3 runs 20 residues. The germline gives CDR1 LNHDA, CDR2 SQIVND (reference sequence).

V usage is TRBV3-1 (or the pseudogene TRBV3-2) and J usage is TRBJ2-7; 11 bases are a match to TRBD2. The CDR3 is made up of 19 amino acids. V lost 4 bases, J lost 2 bases, and 16 bases stayed unmatched. Germline CDR1 and CDR2: LGHDT and YNNKEL (reference sequence). CDR3 region: CASSLRLAGHLTGAYEQYF. CDR3 nucleotide sequence: TGTGCCAGCAGCCTTAGACTAGCGGGGCACCTTACGGGGGCCTACGAGCAGTACTTC.

The V gene is TRBV7-6, the J gene TRBJ2-2; D may be TRBD2 (6 bases). V was pared by 4 bases and J by 2 bases, with 11 bases between. This CDR3 is 15 amino acids long. Germline V gives CDR1 SGHVS, CDR2 FNYEAQ. CDR3 in DNA: TGTGCCAGCAGCTCTGGGACTCACAACACCGGGGAGCTGTTTTTT. Protein: CASSSGTHNTGELFF.

The rearrangement links TRBV12-3 or TRBV12-4 to TRBJ2-3; D is ambiguous. V lost 5 bases and J lost 5, with 8 bases in between. The CDR3 covers 12 residues. This chain's CDR3 is CASSQSVDTQYF. CDR3 DNA sequence: TGTGCCAGCAGTCAATCAGTAGATACGCAGTATTTT.